This TCR beta chain was sequenced during a study of shared clonotypes between healthy human individuals. Cells designated naive CD8 were CD45RO-negative and were positively selected for CCR7, with terminally differentiated effector memory CD45RA+ cells excluded. Only in-frame clones appear in the TCRdb table, and some are missing; sequencing was by immunoSEQ multiplex PCR. The sample lists around 1.9 million clones; approximately 94% were seen once. The TCR originated in a man aged 18-30 years in good health. Some clones in this sample may be carry-over from other donors' samples. The sample was naive CD8+ T cells from PBMCs.

CDR3 nucleotides: TGTGCCAGCAGCTTGCGAAAATGGGACTCCGACCCACAGTTCTTC. Translating it yields CASSLRKWDSDPQFF. The chain is built from TRBV5-6 and TRBJ2-1, with D perhaps TRBD2 (6 bases). CDR1 is SGHDT, CDR2 YYEEEE, per germline. The CDR3 length is 15 residues. Trimming removed 1 base at V and 13 bases at J, with 21 bases between.